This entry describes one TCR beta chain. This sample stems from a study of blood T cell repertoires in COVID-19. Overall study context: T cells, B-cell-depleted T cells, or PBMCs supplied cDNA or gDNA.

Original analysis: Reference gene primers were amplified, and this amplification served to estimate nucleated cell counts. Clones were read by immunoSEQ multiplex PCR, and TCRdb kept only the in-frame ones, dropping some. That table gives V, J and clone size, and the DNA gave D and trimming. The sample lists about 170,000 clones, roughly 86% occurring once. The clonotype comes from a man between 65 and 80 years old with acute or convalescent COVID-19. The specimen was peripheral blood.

DNA for the CDR3: TGTGCCAGCAGCGCCCCCCCGGGACAGCTTTTGTCAGAGACCCAGTACTTC. Its protein product is CASSAPPGQLLSETQYF. The chain employs TRBV7-9 and TRBJ2-5; 7 positions agree with TRBD1. The CDR3 length is 17 residues. V trimming: 5 bases; J trimming: 4 bases; junction bases outside the gene matches: 16. Germline-derived CDR1 and CDR2 are SEHNR and FQNEAQ (reference sequence).